These 3 T cell receptor beta chains were all obtained from the same sample, sequenced in a study of T-cell memory formation after mild COVID-19. TCRdb reanalysed the 5' RACE reads using MiXCR and keeps one entry per CDR3 protein. The sample holds under 400,000 distinct CDR3 sequences; around 30% are singletons and the top ten take about 13%. Sequencing input: PBMCs or a T cell subset sorted from them (not recorded which). The receptors were sampled from an adult woman who had mild COVID-19 (a few samples of this study predate the infection). Cell type and time point are not known.

The CDR3 bases are TGTGCCAGCAGCTACACCAACAACCGCTACGAGCAGTACTTC. Protein product: CASSYTNNRYEQYF. This chain uses TRBV11-2 with TRBJ2-7; D ambiguous. CDR1 and CDR2 (germline): SGHAT, FQNNGV. The CDR3 spans 14 residues. V shed 4 bases and J shed 3 bases, with 13 bases lying between them.

A few counts support this clonotype. The CDR3 DNA is TGTGCCAGCAGTAGTAGGGCGGGGCTCTACGAGCAGTACTTC. It is translated as CASSSRAGLYEQYF. The rearrangement joins TRBV6-1 to TRBJ2-7; D is perhaps TRBD2 (6 bases). The CDR3 sequence is 14 residues long. Trimming stripped 5 bases from V and 3 bases from J, with 14 bases between. Germline CDR1 is MNHNS and CDR2 is SASEGT.

The CDR3 loop reads CASSWSGTSGGESYEQYF. CDR3 bases: TGCGCCAGCAGCTGGTCGGGGACTAGCGGGGGGGAATCCTACGAGCAGTACTTC. This chain links TRBV5-1 with TRBJ2-7; TRBD2 matches at 16 bases. J lost 1 base, V lost 3 bases, and 7 bases had no gene match. This CDR3 comprises 18 residues. Germline-derived CDR1 and CDR2 are SGHRS and YFSETQ.